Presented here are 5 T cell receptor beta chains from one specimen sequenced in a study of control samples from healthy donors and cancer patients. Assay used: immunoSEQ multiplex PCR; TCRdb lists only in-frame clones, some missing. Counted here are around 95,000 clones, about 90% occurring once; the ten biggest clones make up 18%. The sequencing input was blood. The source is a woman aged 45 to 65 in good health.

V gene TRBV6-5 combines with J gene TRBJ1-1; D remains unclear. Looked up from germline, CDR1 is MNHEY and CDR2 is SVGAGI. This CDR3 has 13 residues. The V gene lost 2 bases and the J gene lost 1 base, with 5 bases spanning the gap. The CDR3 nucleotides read TGTGCCAGCAGTTACACGTCGAACACTGAAGCTTTCTTT. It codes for CASSYTSNTEAFF.

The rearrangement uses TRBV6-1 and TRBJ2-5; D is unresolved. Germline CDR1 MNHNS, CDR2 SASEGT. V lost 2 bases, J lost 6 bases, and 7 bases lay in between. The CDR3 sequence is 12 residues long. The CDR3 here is CASSEIEQTQYF. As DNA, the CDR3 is TGTGCCAGCAGTGAAATAGAACAGACCCAGTACTTC.

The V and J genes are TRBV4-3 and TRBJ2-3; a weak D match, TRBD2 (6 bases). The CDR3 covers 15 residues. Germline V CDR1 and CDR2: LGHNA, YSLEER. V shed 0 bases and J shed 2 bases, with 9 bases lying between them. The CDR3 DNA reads TGCGCCAGCAGCCAAGACCGCGGGGACACAGATACGCAGTATTTT. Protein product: CASSQDRGDTDTQYF.

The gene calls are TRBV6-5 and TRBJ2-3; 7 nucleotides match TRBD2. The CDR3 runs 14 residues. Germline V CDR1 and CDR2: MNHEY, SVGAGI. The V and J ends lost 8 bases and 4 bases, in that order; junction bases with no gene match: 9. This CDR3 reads CASYQRGRSDTQYF. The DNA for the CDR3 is TGTGCCAGCTACCAGCGGGGCCGCTCAGATACGCAGTATTTT.

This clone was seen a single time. The CDR3 DNA follows: TGTGCCAGCTCACCAGGGACGGGAGGGACCTACGAGCAGTACGTC. This codes for CASSPGTGGTYEQYV. The rearrangement joins TRBV18 to TRBJ2-7; 8 nucleotides match TRBD2. Germline CDR1 is KGHSH and CDR2 is LQKENI. After removal of 2 bases from V and 2 bases from J, the junction contained 5 bases not matched to a gene. The CDR3 runs to 15 residues.